This is a list of T cell receptor beta chains from one sample in a study of blood T cell repertoires in COVID-19. The assay was immunoSEQ multiplex PCR, and TCRdb's table has in-frame clones only and misses some. Among some 120,000 clones listed, approximately 80% were seen once. Sequenced sample: peripheral blood. These TCRs come from a woman aged 55-69 years with acute or convalescent COVID-19. The CDR3 runs from the conserved cysteine through the conserved F or W. A D gene is named only where the DNA matches it firmly. Clone size appears in some rows only: once, few, many, or a class for an expanded clone.

once | TRBD1 | TRBJ1-1 | TRBV6-6 | CASSYGTGANTEAFF | TGTGCCAGCAGTTATGGGACAGGGGCGAACACTGAAGCTTTCTTT
. | TRBD1 | TRBJ1-1 | TRBV6-6 | CASKGQGIDTEAFF | TGTGCCAGCAAAGGACAGGGGATCGACACTGAAGCTTTCTTT
. | . | TRBJ2-7 | TRBV24-1 | CATSWGSGDSYEQYF | TGTGCCACCTCCTGGGGGTCGGGAGACAGTTACGAGCAGTACTTC
few | . | TRBJ2-3 | TRBV11-1 | CASSLGITSTDTQYF | TGTGCCAGCAGCTTAGGTATTACTAGCACAGATACGCAGTATTTT
. | . | TRBJ1-3 | TRBV19 | CASSLQTDFSGNTIYF | TGTGCCAGTAGTCTCCAGACAGACTTCTCTGGAAACACCATATATTTT
. | . | TRBJ2-5 | TRBV5-6 | CASSDRGGPAGATQYF | TGTGCCAGCAGTGACCGCGGGGGCCCCGCCGGTGCGACCCAGTACTTC
few | . | TRBJ1-1 | TRBV7-9 | CASSLQGNTEAFF | TGTGCCAGCAGCTTACAGGGGAACACTGAAGCTTTCTTT
few | . | TRBJ1-4 | TRBV6-6 | CASSPPDRRKLFF | TGTGCCAGCAGCCCACCGGACAGAAGAAAACTGTTTTTT
. | . | TRBJ1-1 | TRBV18 | CASSPGFEAFF | TGTGCCAGCTCACCCGGGTTTGAAGCTTTCTTT
. | . | TRBJ2-5 | TRBV10-2 | CASSQWGGLKETQYF | TGCGCCAGCAGCCAATGGGGGGGGCTTAAAGAGACCCAGTACTTC
. | . | TRBJ2-7 | TRBV6-2/TRBV6-3 | CASSYPVPAEQYF | TGTGCCAGCAGTTACCCGGTCCCCGCCGAGCAGTACTTC
once | TRBD1 | TRBJ2-2 | TRBV3-1/TRBV3-2 | CASSLHGQGARTGELFF | TGTGCCAGCAGCCTTCATGGACAGGGGGCGAGAACCGGGGAGCTGTTTTTT
. | TRBD2 | TRBJ2-2 | TRBV5-1 | CASSSHFGLAGGNTGELFF | TGCGCCAGCAGCTCCCACTTCGGACTAGCGGGGGGAAACACCGGGGAGCTGTTTTTT
. | . | TRBJ2-7 | TRBV5-6 | CASSPGQLDYEQYF | TGTGCCAGCAGCCCCGGACAGCTTGACTACGAGCAGTACTTC
. | . | TRBJ1-2 | TRBV6-6 | CASSYEDGRYGYTF | TGTGCCAGCAGTTACGAGGATGGGAGGTATGGCTACACCTTC
. | TRBD1 | TRBJ1-2 | TRBV5-1 | CASSPLGQLNYGYTF | TGCGCCAGCAGCCCTCTGGGACAGTTGAACTATGGCTACACCTTC
few | . | TRBJ1-1 | TRBV5-6 | CASSRDWENTEAFF | TGTGCCAGCAGCAGGGACTGGGAGAACACTGAAGCTTTCTTT
. | TRBD1 | TRBJ1-3 | TRBV5-6 | CASSPGTEGNTIYF | TGTGCCAGCAGCCCGGGGACAGAAGGAAACACCATATATTTT
. | . | TRBJ1-5 | TRBV24-1 | CATSDFGQPQHF | TGTGCCACCAGTGATTTCGGGCAGCCCCAGCATTTT
. | . | TRBJ2-3 | TRBV5-1 | CASSFELAGTDTQYF | TGCGCCAGCAGCTTTGAACTAGCCGGCACAGATACGCAGTATTTT
. | TRBD1 | TRBJ1-2 | TRBV28 | CAAGTGGFGYTF | TGTGCAGCCGGGACAGGGGGGTTTGGCTACACCTTC
. | . | TRBJ2-3 | TRBV5-4 | CASSLYSGTKVDTQYF | TGTGCCAGCAGCTTGTATTCCGGGACAAAGGTAGATACGCAGTATTTT
. | . | TRBJ2-1 | TRBV11-1 | CASSFSGSYNEQFF | TGTGCCAGCAGCTTTAGCGGATCCTACAATGAGCAGTTCTTC
. | TRBD2 | TRBJ2-5 | TRBV4-2 | CASSQEWGGVQETQYF | TGTGCCAGCAGCCAAGAGTGGGGGGGGGTCCAAGAGACCCAGTACTTC
. | TRBD1 | TRBJ1-2 | TRBV19 | CASSLRTDRVGYTF | TGTGCCAGTAGTTTGCGGACCGACAGGGTTGGCTACACCTTC
. | . | TRBJ2-5 | TRBV10-1 | CASSEGSGSVPAWETQYF | TGCGCCAGCAGTGAGGGCAGCGGGTCCGTTCCTGCTTGGGAGACCCAGTACTTC
once | TRBD1 | TRBJ1-2 | TRBV6-5 | CASSFVQGANYGYTF | TGTGCCAGCAGTTTTGTACAGGGGGCTAACTATGGCTACACCTTC
few | . | TRBJ1-1 | TRBV30 | CAWNTGRGAFF | TGTGCCTGGAACACAGGGCGAGGGGCTTTCTTT
few | . | TRBJ1-2 | TRBV6-5 | CASKEYRVTNYGYTF | TGTGCCAGCAAAGAGTACAGGGTCACTAACTATGGCTACACCTTC
. | . | TRBJ1-5 | TRBV28 | CASRLPQGRQPQHF | TGTGCCAGCAGACTCCCTCAGGGTAGGCAGCCCCAGCATTTT
once | . | TRBJ1-1 | TRBV3-1/TRBV3-2 | CASSSRGGGTGRKAFF | TGTGCCAGCAGCTCAAGGGGTGGAGGCACAGGGCGTAAAGCTTTCTTT
. | . | TRBJ1-1 | TRBV20-1 | CSATRNTEAFF | TGCAGTGCTACTCGGAACACTGAAGCTTTCTTT
. | . | TRBJ2-5 | TRBV27 | CASSSGETQYF | TGTGCCAGCAGTTCGGGGGAGACCCAGTACTTC
once | TRBD1 | TRBJ1-5 | TRBV27 | CASSLSRQGGNQPQHF | TGTGCCAGCAGTTTGTCCCGACAGGGAGGCAATCAGCCCCAGCATTTT
. | . | TRBJ1-3 | TRBV4-1 | CASSQTVLGNTIYF | TGCGCCAGCAGCCAGACAGTTTTGGGAAACACCATATATTTT